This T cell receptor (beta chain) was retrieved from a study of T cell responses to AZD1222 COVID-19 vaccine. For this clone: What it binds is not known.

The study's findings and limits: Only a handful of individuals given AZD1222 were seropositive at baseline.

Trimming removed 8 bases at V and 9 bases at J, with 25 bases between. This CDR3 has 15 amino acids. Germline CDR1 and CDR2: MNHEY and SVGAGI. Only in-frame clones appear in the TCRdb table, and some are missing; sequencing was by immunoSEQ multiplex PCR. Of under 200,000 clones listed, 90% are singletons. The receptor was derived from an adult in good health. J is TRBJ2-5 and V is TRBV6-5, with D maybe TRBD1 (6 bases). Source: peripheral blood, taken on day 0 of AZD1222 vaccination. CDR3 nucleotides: TGTGCCAGCGCGTCAACAGGACAGTTGAAGAGGGCCCAGTACTTC. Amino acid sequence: CASASTGQLKRAQYF.